This T cell receptor beta chain was identified during a study of STAT5B mutations in CD4+ large granular lymphocyte leukemia. Notes on the study in general: TRBV06-family usage was enriched in top patient clones (8/27) versus controls (2/35).

Trimming cost V 6 bases and J 1 base; bases outside gene matches: 5. Germline-derived CDR1 and CDR2 are LNHDA and SQIVND (reference sequence). This CDR3 spans 15 amino acids. A remark on this clone: Its target is not known.

The survey-level immunoSEQ assay was used. Original processing notes: A productive frequency of 2.59 x 10-5 was the lowest detectable. The repertoire was sequenced with immunoSEQ multiplex PCR; TCRdb's copy has only in-frame clones and lacks some. The DNA gave D and trimming, while V, J and clone size come from that table. This table has roughly 48,000 clones, roughly two thirds appearing once. The rearrangement uses TRBV19 and TRBJ2-3; 9 positions agree with TRBD1. Source material: CD4+ T cells from blood buffy coats. This receptor was identified in a human donor in good health. CDR3 residues: CASRGTGSRTDTQYF. CDR3 in DNA: TGTGCCAGTAGGGGGACAGGGTCCCGCACAGATACGCAGTATTTT.